This TCR beta chain was recovered during a study of blood T cell repertoires in COVID-19. Study in general: The samples span acute and convalescent COVID-19 from the United States, Italy and Spain. PBMCs, B-cell-depleted T cells, or T cells provided the cDNA or gDNA that made up the material.

The germline CDR1 and CDR2 sequences are LNHNV and YYDKDF (reference sequence). The CDR3 totals 16 residues. The V and J ends lost 5 bases and 0 bases respectively, with 14 bases between them. In the authors' methods: Estimation of nucleated cell counts relied on the amplification of reference gene primers. Measured with immunoSEQ multiplex PCR; TCRdb has only the in-frame clones, and not every one. That table gives V, J and clone size, and the DNA gave D and trimming. The sample records some 160,000 clones, roughly 93% being singletons. The chain has TRBV15 and TRBJ1-3; D is uncertain. The sample was peripheral blood. This clonotype originated in a man aged 18 to 29 with acute or convalescent COVID-19. CDR3 nucleotides: TGTGCCACCAGCCCTCGCCGGGATTCCTCTGGAAACACCATATATTTT. Protein: CATSPRRDSSGNTIYF.